This entry is about one T cell receptor (beta chain). Its antigen specificity is not known. Base qualities were left out, and no much larger clone turns up one base away. Single viable CD3+CD4+CD8-CD45RO+ cells were sorted as memory CD4+ T cells on a FACSAria II. To determine CMV serostatus, a Roche Elecsys assay was used that detects serum IgG against CMV pp150, pp28, p38 and p52. After thawing, total CD4+ T cells were enriched by positive selection with CD4 magnetic microbeads. Samples originated from another study that specifically interrogated the CD4+ T cell memory repertoire. Peripheral blood mononuclear cells were isolated and cryopreserved according to standard operating procedures, and serum was stored at -80 degrees C. CD3-PerCP (BW264/56), CD4-APC (RPA-T4), CD45RO-PE (UCHT1) and CD8-Pacific Orange (3B5) antibodies were used for staining, and non-viable cells were excluded with Sytox blue.

This specimen comes from a study of memory CD4+ T cells and cytomegalovirus serostatus (dated by TCRdb to about 2019). About the investigation overall: The cohort included approximately 35 healthy adults from Belgium, of whom 9 were CMV seropositive and some 24 were CMV seronegative. To replicate a published TCR-based CMV serostatus classifier, the study sequenced CD4+ memory TCRbeta repertoires from a Belgian cohort whose cytomegalovirus serostatus was known.

Broader findings and caveats from the paper: Only CD4+CD45RO+ memory cells were sequenced, unlike the original study, which covered naive and memory CD4+ and CD8+ populations. Of 150 to 200 previously reported CMV-associated TCRbeta sequences, some 73 appeared in the CD4+ memory repertoires, each in one to five individuals. On the Belgian cohort, the classifier built on the original framework reached a median bootstrapped AUC of around 0.95, with a 95% CI of 0.76-1.00. For CMV serostatus prediction, a median bootstrapped AUC of about 0.96 was reached with the original framework, and a median bootstrapped AUC of about 0.9 was reached with a US-trained random forest. The results were interpreted as suggesting that the CMV-associated TCR signature is mostly present in the CD4+ memory repertoire.

Genomic DNA was extracted from sorted cells with the Quick-DNA Microprep Kit. TCRbeta DNA was amplified with the immunoSEQ hsTCRbeta kit following the manufacturer's protocol. An Illumina MiSeq instrument was used to sequence the TCRbeta libraries. Concerning the study's data processing: Removing out-of-frame sequences left some 2,200,000 distinct TCRbeta sequences, an average of approximately 61,000 per individual. Each individual was scored by the count of 164 previously reported CMV-associated TCRbeta sequences and the total productive distinct TCRbeta count. A beta-binomial model was reimplemented in Python, and scikit-learn random forests with default parameters were trained on US cohort data. Classifier performance on the Belgian cohort was reported as the median AUC with percentile confidence intervals calculated over 10,000 bootstrap iterations. TCRdb holds this immuneACCESS table with in-frame rearrangements only. Some clones are missing; in checked studies, unresolved V genes explain under half, and the rest has no known cause. The V and J calls and clone size come from that table; D and trimming were worked out from the DNA. This sample comprises under 55,000 clones, around 81% of them detected only once. The leading ten clones occupy under 2% of the sample.

From the cysteine up to the phenylalanine, the CDR3 has a length of 14 residues. CDR3 DNA is the only sequence kept; it has 42 bases, read in frame from the first base. The germline V end is reduced by 5 bases and the J end by 4 bases; junction bases left unmatched: 5. Reading the germline V gene gives CDR1 SGHVS and CDR2 FQNEAQ. The origin of this receptor is an adult in good health and CMV-seronegative. What was sequenced was memory CD4+ T cells from blood. This receptor chain uses TRBV7-8 and TRBJ2-7, with 10 junctional bases fitting TRBD1. In nucleotide form, the sequence is TGTGCCAGCAGCCGACAGGGGGCGGGTTACGAGCAGTACTTC. Translation gives CASSRQGAGYEQYF.